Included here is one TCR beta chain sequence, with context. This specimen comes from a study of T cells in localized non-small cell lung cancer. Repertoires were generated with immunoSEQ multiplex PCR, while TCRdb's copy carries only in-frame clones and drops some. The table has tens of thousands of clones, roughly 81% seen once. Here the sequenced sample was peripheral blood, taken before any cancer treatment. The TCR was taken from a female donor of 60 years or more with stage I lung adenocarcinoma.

The CDR3 nucleotides read TGTGCCAGCAGCCCCCTTGTAGGGGCAGCCACTGAAGCTTTCTTT. Protein product: CASSPLVGAATEAFF. This chain joins TRBV7-2 and TRBJ1-1, with a possible D match to TRBD1 (5 bases). The CDR3 loop spans 15 amino acids. V lost 5 bases and J 4 bases, leaving 17 bases between the germline ends. Germline CDR1 is SGHTA and CDR2 is FQGNSA.